This T cell receptor (beta chain) came from a study of T cell responses to AZD1222 COVID-19 vaccine. A word on this clone: Its antigen is unknown.

The table came from immunoSEQ multiplex PCR; TCRdb's copy has only in-frame clones and leaves some out. The sample consists of 130,000 to 150,000 clones, about 81% of them appearing once. Study-level points and caveats: Just 5 to 7 people given AZD1222 tested seropositive at baseline. Clonal diversity was possibly underestimated; the donors were predominantly white British and more often female.

Trimming pared 5 bases from V and 4 bases from J, leaving 14 bases between. The germline gives CDR1 LNHNV, CDR2 YYDKDF (reference sequence). The CDR3 has 14 amino acids. The J gene is TRBJ1-1, the V gene TRBV15; no clear D gene. This clonotype was obtained from an adult in good health. The sample was peripheral blood, taken on day 0 of MenACWY control vaccination. In DNA form, the CDR3 reads TGTGCCACCAGCTTCCTTGAGGAGTCCACTGAAGCTTTCTTT. This gives the protein CATSFLEESTEAFF.